This T cell receptor beta chain appears in the sequencing data of a study of cytomegalovirus exposure and HLA in healthy donors. Points from the study as a whole: By a later analysis, the bulk of CMV-associated TCR beta chains appeared HLA-restricted.

This PCR relied on a set of 60 Vbeta primers and 13 Jbeta primers. As processed by the authors: A later analysis tallied some 80 million unique TCR beta chains, approximately 10 million of them shared. Sequenced by immunoSEQ multiplex PCR; TCRdb stores in-frame clones only, minus some. The V and J calls and clone size come from that table; D and trimming were worked out from the DNA. Of 90,000 to 130,000 clones in the sample, approximately 80% were seen once. Though nominally healthy at sampling, donors likely had unrecorded immune exposures. Turning to this clone: Its antigen is unknown.

Germline trimming cut 10 bases from V and 4 bases from J; bases unmatched to any gene: 9. The CDR3 is 14 residues long. The germline V gene has CDR1 MNHNS and CDR2 SASEGT. The chain carries TRBV6-1 and TRBJ2-2; 7 bases are shared with TRBD2. The receptor was derived from a man aged 30 to 45 in good health and CMV-seropositive. The source material was PBMCs. The CDR3, as DNA: TGTGCCACCTCAATAGCGGGCCCCACCGGGGAGCTGTTTTTT. This gives the protein CATSIAGPTGELFF.